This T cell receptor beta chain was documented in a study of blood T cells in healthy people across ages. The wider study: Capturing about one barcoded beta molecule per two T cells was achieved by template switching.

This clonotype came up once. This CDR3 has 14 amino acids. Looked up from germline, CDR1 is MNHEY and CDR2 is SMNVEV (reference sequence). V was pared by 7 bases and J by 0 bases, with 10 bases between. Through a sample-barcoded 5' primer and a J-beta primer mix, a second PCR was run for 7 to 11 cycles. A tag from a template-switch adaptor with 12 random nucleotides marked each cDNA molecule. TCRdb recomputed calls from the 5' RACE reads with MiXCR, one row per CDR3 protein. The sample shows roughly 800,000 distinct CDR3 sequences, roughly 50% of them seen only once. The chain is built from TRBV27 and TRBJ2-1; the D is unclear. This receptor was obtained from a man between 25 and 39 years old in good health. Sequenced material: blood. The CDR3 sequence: CASTLVGSYNEQFF. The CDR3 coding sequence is TGTGCCAGCACTTTGGTGGGCTCCTACAATGAGCAGTTCTTC.